Listed below are T cell receptor beta chains from one sample, sequenced in a study of CD8 T cells in ankylosing spondylitis. TCRdb reanalysed the 5' RACE reads using MiXCR and keeps one entry per CDR3 protein. Altogether under 85,000 distinct CDR3 sequences are present, 5.3% being singletons, with the ten largest covering 2.2%. The sample comprised blood, either unsorted or a sorted T cell fraction (not recorded which). Every receptor here comes from a male donor with ankylosing spondylitis or in good health (not recorded which). The conserved cysteine and the conserved F or W are not part of the CDR3 here. Each record gives: D gene, CDR3 length, J gene, V gene, CDR3 protein. A D gene is named only where the DNA matches it firmly.

D: NA
length: 13
J: TRBJ1-1
V: TRBV20-1
CDR3: GARDLGRGFTEAF

D: NA
length: 13
J: TRBJ2-3
V: TRBV5-1
CDR3: ASSFVGGSTDTQY

D: TRBD1
length: 14
J: TRBJ2-3
V: TRBV25-1
CDR3: ASSEFAGGGTDTQY

D: NA
length: 10
J: TRBJ1-2
V: TRBV29-1
CDR3: SVEDRGDGYT

D: NA
length: 12
J: TRBJ2-7
V: TRBV6-5
CDR3: ASSRYRDKDEQY

D: NA
length: 15
J: TRBJ2-1
V: TRBV3-1
CDR3: ASSQAGGPNSYNEQF

D: NA
length: 13
J: TRBJ1-1
V: TRBV20-1
CDR3: SAYPNSNMNTEAF

D: NA
length: 10
J: TRBJ2-1
V: TRBV5-6
CDR3: ASSLMSGEQF

D: NA
length: 13
J: TRBJ1-2
V: TRBV5-1
CDR3: ASSLNLEATYGYT

D: NA
length: 13
J: TRBJ2-1
V: TRBV2
CDR3: ASSEEWGNYNEQF

D: TRBD1
length: 11
J: TRBJ2-5
V: TRBV6-2/TRBV6-3
CDR3: ASRGDSTETQY

D: NA
length: 11
J: TRBJ2-7
V: TRBV9
CDR3: ASSVDLGGEQY

D: NA
length: 12
J: TRBJ2-1
V: TRBV24-1
CDR3: ATSDRLDYNEQF

D: TRBD1
length: 14
J: TRBJ2-7
V: TRBV27
CDR3: ASSYRQGASSYEQY

D: NA
length: 11
J: TRBJ2-1
V: TRBV10-2
CDR3: ASSENDWNEQF

D: NA
length: 10
J: TRBJ2-5
V: TRBV2
CDR3: ASAETRETQY

D: NA
length: 13
J: TRBJ1-4
V: TRBV7-9
CDR3: ASSFQGGGAEKLF

D: NA
length: 15
J: TRBJ1-2
V: TRBV20-1
CDR3: CARDLLMSGSNYGYT

D: TRBD1
length: 13
J: TRBJ1-5
V: TRBV20-1
CDR3: SAGVTGTGSQPQH

D: NA
length: 14
J: TRBJ2-4
V: TRBV20-1
CDR3: SATRGVNEAKNIQY

D: NA
length: 11
J: TRBJ2-7
V: TRBV27
CDR3: ASSLDGGSGQY

D: NA
length: 16
J: TRBJ2-1
V: TRBV14
CDR3: ASSQDLNWAYSYNEQF

D: NA
length: 10
J: TRBJ1-2
V: TRBV20-1
CDR3: SATLGLYGYT

D: NA
length: 11
J: TRBJ1-2
V: TRBV3-1
CDR3: ASSRDIFYGYT

D: NA
length: 15
J: TRBJ1-6
V: TRBV6-5
CDR3: ASSYAKGRGYNSPLH

D: NA
length: 12
J: TRBJ1-2
V: TRBV5-1
CDR3: ASRPGGEDYGYT

D: NA
length: 13
J: TRBJ1-5
V: TRBV27
CDR3: ASSLFPGFNQPQH

D: NA
length: 14
J: TRBJ2-7
V: TRBV29-1
CDR3: SVALLLKTPPNEQY

D: TRBD2
length: 14
J: TRBJ2-1
V: TRBV6-1
CDR3: ASRAGGASSYNEQF

D: TRBD1
length: 13
J: TRBJ2-1
V: TRBV5-1
CDR3: ASTHTGGPYNEQF

D: TRBD1
length: 13
J: TRBJ2-7
V: TRBV20-1
CDR3: SAREDREGSYWQY

D: TRBD2
length: 14
J: TRBJ2-3
V: TRBV10-3
CDR3: AISESSGGGADTQY

D: NA
length: 13
J: TRBJ2-1
V: TRBV7-7
CDR3: ASSADGAGNNEQF

D: NA
length: 12
J: TRBJ1-1
V: TRBV4-2
CDR3: ASSQVQGNTEAF

D: TRBD2
length: 12
J: TRBJ2-5
V: TRBV5-1
CDR3: ASTLGGGQETQY

D: TRBD1
length: 13
J: TRBJ2-1
V: TRBV3-1
CDR3: ASSQAGQGLNEQF

D: NA
length: 11
J: TRBJ1-5
V: TRBV6-6
CDR3: ASRPRGDQPQH

D: NA
length: 12
J: TRBJ1-1
V: TRBV12-3/TRBV12-4
CDR3: ASSPNSLNTEAF

D: TRBD1
length: 15
J: TRBJ1-4
V: TRBV3-1
CDR3: ASTPHRQGTENEKLF